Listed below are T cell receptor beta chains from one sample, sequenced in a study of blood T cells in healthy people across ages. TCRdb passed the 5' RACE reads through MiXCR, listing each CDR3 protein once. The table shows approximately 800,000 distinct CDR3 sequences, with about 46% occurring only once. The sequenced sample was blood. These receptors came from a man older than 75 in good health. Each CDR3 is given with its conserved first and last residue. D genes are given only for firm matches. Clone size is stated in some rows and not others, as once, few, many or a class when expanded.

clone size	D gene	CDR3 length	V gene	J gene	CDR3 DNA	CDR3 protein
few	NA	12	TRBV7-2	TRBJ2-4	TGTGCCAGCAGCTTAGGTTCTGTCATTCAGTACTTC	CASSLGSVIQYF
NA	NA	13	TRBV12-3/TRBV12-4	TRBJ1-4	TGTGCCAGCAGTCTGGAATTTAATGAAAAACTGTTTTTT	CASSLEFNEKLFF
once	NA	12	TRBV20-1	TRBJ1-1	TGTCAGACCGGGACGCTGAACACTGAAGCTTTCTTT	CQTGTLNTEAFF
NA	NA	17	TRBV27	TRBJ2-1	TGTGCCAGCAGTTTTGGGTATTTTAGCGGAGGTGGGAATGAGCAGTTCTTC	CASSFGYFSGGGNEQFF
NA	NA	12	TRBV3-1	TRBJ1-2	TGTGCCAGCAGTCAAAGGGACTATGGCTACACCTTC	CASSQRDYGYTF
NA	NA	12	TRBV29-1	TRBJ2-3	TGCAGCGGCAAAATTACCGCAGATACGCAGTATTTT	CSGKITADTQYF
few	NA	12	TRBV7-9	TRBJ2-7	TGTGCCAGCCGAGGGGTGCCGGGGGAGCAGTACTTC	CASRGVPGEQYF
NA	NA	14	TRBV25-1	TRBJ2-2	TGTGCCAGCAGTGAATTATGGGGGACCGGGGAGCTGTTTTTT	CASSELWGTGELFF
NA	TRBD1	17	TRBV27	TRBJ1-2	TGTGCCGGCAGTTTAAGTATCGGGACAGGGCTCAATTATGGCTACACCTTC	CAGSLSIGTGLNYGYTF
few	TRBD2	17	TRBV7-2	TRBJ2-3	TGTGCCAGCAGCTCCCTCGGCCTAGCGGGACCCACAGATACGCAGTATTTT	CASSSLGLAGPTDTQYF
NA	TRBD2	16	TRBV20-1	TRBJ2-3	TGCAGTGCTCCCCGCCGAGGCGGGAGAGGGACAGATACGCAGTATTTT	CSAPRRGGRGTDTQYF
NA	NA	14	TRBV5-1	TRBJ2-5	TGCGCCAGCAGGCGTGGGGACTACCAAGAGACCCAGTACTTC	CASRRGDYQETQYF
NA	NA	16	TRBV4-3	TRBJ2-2	TGCGCCAGCAGCCAAGTGGTTCAATTAAGGACCGGGGAGCTGTTTTTT	CASSQVVQLRTGELFF
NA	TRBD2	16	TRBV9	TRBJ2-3	TGTGCCAGCAGCGTAATCACTAGCGGAAACACAGATACGCAGTATTTT	CASSVITSGNTDTQYF
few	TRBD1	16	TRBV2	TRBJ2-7	TGTGCCAGCAGTGCGGGACAGGGTTTAGGGAGCTACGAGCAGTACTTC	CASSAGQGLGSYEQYF
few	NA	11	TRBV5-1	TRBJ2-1	TGCGCCAGCAGGGCTGAGAGTGAGCAGTTCTTC	CASRAESEQFF
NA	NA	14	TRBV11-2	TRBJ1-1	TGTGCCAGCAGCTTAGAACGGATTCACACTGAAGCTTTCTTT	CASSLERIHTEAFF